A single sample gave rise to the 3 T cell receptor beta chains below, sequenced in a study of OX40 agonist ivuxolimab in advanced cancers. Generated by immunoSEQ multiplex PCR, the TCRdb table keeps only in-frame clones and is missing some. The repertoire holds around 95,000 clones, with approximately 91% as singletons. The starting material was CD4+ or CD8+ T cells sorted from blood, obtained in a trial of the OX40 agonist ivuxolimab. Every receptor here comes from an adult with an advanced solid tumor such as melanoma, head and neck, liver or kidney cancer.

V and J are TRBV18 and TRBJ1-4; D is possibly TRBD1 (6 bases). The germline V gene has CDR1 KGHSH and CDR2 LQKENI. V gave up 3 bases and J gave up 5 bases, with 13 bases separating them. CDR3 size: 15 residues. CDR3 coding DNA: TGTGCCAGCTCACCCGACAGGATGGGGAATGAAAAACTGTTTTTT. It specifies CASSPDRMGNEKLFF.

The gene calls are TRBV29-1 and TRBJ1-1, with D unresolved. CDR1 is SQVTM, CDR2 ANQGSEA, per germline. With 7 bases removed from V and 5 bases from J, the gap between germline ends came to 14 bases. CDR3 length equals 12 residues. In nucleotides, the CDR3 is TGCAGCGCTGGACCCTCGGGGACTGAAGCTTTCTTT. This translates into CSAGPSGTEAFF. Variable domain in full (rest from reference TRBV29-1 and TRBJ1-1): SAVISQKPSRDICQRGTSLTIQCQVDSQVTMMFWYRQQPGQSLTLIATANQGSEATYESGFVIDKFPISRPNLTFSTLTVSNMSPEDSSIYLCSAGPSGTEAFFGQGTRLTVV.

The J gene is TRBJ1-2, the V gene TRBV2, with D perhaps TRBD1 (6 bases). Germline values: CDR1 SNHLY, CDR2 FYNNEI. The CDR3 extends over 14 amino acids. The ends were cut back, 2 bases at V and 8 bases at J, with 15 bases in the middle. The chain's CDR3 is CASSELNGGRGYTF. As DNA, the CDR3 is TGTGCCAGCAGTGAATTAAATGGGGGCAGAGGCTACACCTTC.